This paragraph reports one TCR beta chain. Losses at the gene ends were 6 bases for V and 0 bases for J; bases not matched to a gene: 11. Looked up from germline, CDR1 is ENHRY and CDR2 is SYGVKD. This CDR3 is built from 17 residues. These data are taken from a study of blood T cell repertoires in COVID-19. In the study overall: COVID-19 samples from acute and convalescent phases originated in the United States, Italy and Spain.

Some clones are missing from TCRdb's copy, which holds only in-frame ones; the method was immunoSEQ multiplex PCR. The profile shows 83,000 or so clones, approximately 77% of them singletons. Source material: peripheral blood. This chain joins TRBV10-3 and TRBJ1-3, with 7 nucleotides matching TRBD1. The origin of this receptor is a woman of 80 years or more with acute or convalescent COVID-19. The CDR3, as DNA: TGTGCCATCAGGGGTGGGACAGTCGGTCCCTCTGGAAACACCATATATTTT. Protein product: CAIRGGTVGPSGNTIYF.